Listed below are T cell receptor beta chains from one sample, sequenced in a study of identical twins. One entry per CDR3 protein, called by TCRdb with MiXCR from the 5' RACE reads. The data contain more than 200,000 distinct CDR3 sequences, around a tenth of them singletons. The sample taken for sequencing was memory (CD45RO+) T cells sorted from blood. The receptors originated from a woman under 30 in good health. Both conserved end residues are part of each CDR3. Each record gives: V gene, J gene, D gene, clone size, CDR3 protein, CDR3 DNA. D genes are given only for firm matches. Where a row states a size, it is once, few, many or the class of an expanded clone; other rows omit it.

V gene: TRBV20-1
J gene: TRBJ2-1
D gene: TRBD2
clone size: .
CDR3 protein: CSATSGRAGEQFF
CDR3 DNA: TGCAGTGCTACTAGCGGGAGGGCTGGGGAGCAGTTCTTC

V gene: TRBV5-1
J gene: TRBJ2-5
D gene: TRBD1
clone size: .
CDR3 protein: CASSSQGIQETQYF
CDR3 DNA: TGCGCCAGCAGCTCACAGGGGATCCAAGAGACCCAGTACTTC

V gene: TRBV5-1
J gene: TRBJ1-1
D gene: .
clone size: .
CDR3 protein: CASSLEEGFPEAFF
CDR3 DNA: TGCGCCAGCAGCTTAGAAGAGGGGTTCCCTGAAGCTTTCTTT

V gene: TRBV12-3/TRBV12-4
J gene: TRBJ1-1
D gene: .
clone size: many
CDR3 protein: CASSFGRNTEAFF
CDR3 DNA: TGTGCCAGCAGTTTTGGTCGGAACACTGAAGCTTTCTTT

V gene: TRBV5-1
J gene: TRBJ1-4
D gene: TRBD1
clone size: few
CDR3 protein: CASKTGPNEKLFF
CDR3 DNA: TGCGCCAGTAAGACAGGGCCTAATGAAAAACTGTTTTTT

V gene: TRBV27
J gene: TRBJ2-3
D gene: TRBD1
clone size: few
CDR3 protein: CASSLPTGDRVKDTQYF
CDR3 DNA: TGTGCCAGCAGTTTACCGACAGGGGACAGGGTCAAAGATACGCAGTATTTT

V gene: TRBV5-1
J gene: TRBJ2-7
D gene: TRBD1
clone size: few
CDR3 protein: CASKDRADYEQYF
CDR3 DNA: TGCGCCAGCAAGGACAGGGCGGACTACGAGCAGTACTTC

V gene: TRBV7-9
J gene: TRBJ2-3
D gene: .
clone size: many
CDR3 protein: CASSAISGDGTDTQYF
CDR3 DNA: TGTGCCAGCAGCGCCATATCGGGGGATGGTACAGATACGCAGTATTTT

V gene: TRBV12-3/TRBV12-4
J gene: TRBJ2-7
D gene: .
clone size: many
CDR3 protein: CASSLSTFSYEQYF
CDR3 DNA: TGTGCCAGCAGTTTGAGTACCTTCTCCTACGAGCAGTACTTC

V gene: TRBV20-1
J gene: TRBJ2-1
D gene: TRBD2
clone size: .
CDR3 protein: CSAALATSGMVNEQFF
CDR3 DNA: TGCAGTGCTGCTCTCGCTACTAGCGGGATGGTAAATGAGCAGTTCTTC

V gene: TRBV20-1
J gene: TRBJ1-1
D gene: .
clone size: few
CDR3 protein: CSASFRGRGTEAFF
CDR3 DNA: TGCAGTGCTAGTTTCCGGGGACGGGGCACTGAAGCTTTCTTT

V gene: TRBV29-1
J gene: TRBJ2-2
D gene: .
clone size: many
CDR3 protein: CSVRDGNTGELFF
CDR3 DNA: TGCAGCGTACGGGACGGTAACACCGGGGAGCTGTTTTTT

V gene: TRBV10-3
J gene: TRBJ2-7
D gene: .
clone size: few
CDR3 protein: CAILTGSYEQYF
CDR3 DNA: TGTGCCATCTTGACGGGATCCTACGAGCAGTACTTC

V gene: TRBV9
J gene: TRBJ2-1
D gene: TRBD2
clone size: many
CDR3 protein: CASSSPPASGINEQFF
CDR3 DNA: TGTGCCAGCAGCTCCCCCCCGGCTAGCGGGATAAATGAGCAGTTCTTC

V gene: TRBV4-3
J gene: TRBJ2-7
D gene: .
clone size: few
CDR3 protein: CASSQEFEADPYEQYF
CDR3 DNA: TGCGCCAGCAGCCAAGAGTTTGAGGCAGATCCCTACGAGCAGTACTTC

V gene: TRBV6-1
J gene: TRBJ1-1
D gene: .
clone size: many
CDR3 protein: CASSENQGNTEAFF
CDR3 DNA: TGTGCCAGCAGTGAAAATCAAGGGAACACTGAAGCTTTCTTT

V gene: TRBV20-1
J gene: TRBJ2-7
D gene: TRBD2
clone size: few
CDR3 protein: CSARGRGGRSLSEQYF
CDR3 DNA: TGCAGTGCTAGAGGCCGGGGCGGGAGGTCCCTCAGCGAGCAGTACTTC

V gene: TRBV5-1
J gene: TRBJ2-5
D gene: .
clone size: .
CDR3 protein: CASSLGQMRETQYF
CDR3 DNA: TGCGCCAGCAGCTTGGGACAGATGAGAGAGACCCAGTACTTC

V gene: TRBV25-1
J gene: TRBJ1-6
D gene: .
clone size: few
CDR3 protein: CASSEGTEYSPLHF
CDR3 DNA: TGTGCCAGCAGTGAGGGGACGGAGTATTCACCCCTCCACTTT

V gene: TRBV15
J gene: TRBJ1-4
D gene: .
clone size: few
CDR3 protein: CATSRGEDGREKLFF
CDR3 DNA: TGTGCCACCAGCAGAGGTGAGGACGGACGAGAAAAACTGTTTTTT

V gene: TRBV24-1
J gene: TRBJ2-2
D gene: TRBD1
clone size: few
CDR3 protein: CATSDGYRDSLFF
CDR3 DNA: TGTGCCACCAGTGATGGATACCGGGACAGTCTTTTTTTT

V gene: TRBV6-5
J gene: TRBJ2-6
D gene: TRBD1
clone size: few
CDR3 protein: CASSYPGTGQSGANVLTF
CDR3 DNA: TGTGCCAGCAGTTACCCCGGGACAGGGCAGTCTGGGGCCAACGTCCTGACTTTC

V gene: TRBV11-3
J gene: TRBJ2-7
D gene: TRBD2
clone size: .
CDR3 protein: CASSLLAGGNYEQYF
CDR3 DNA: TGTGCCAGCAGCCTTCTAGCGGGGGGAAATTACGAGCAGTACTTC

V gene: TRBV9
J gene: TRBJ2-2
D gene: .
clone size: few
CDR3 protein: CASSPTMAGTGELFF
CDR3 DNA: TGTGCCAGCAGCCCAACAATGGCGGGCACCGGGGAGCTGTTTTTT

V gene: TRBV4-1
J gene: TRBJ2-1
D gene: .
clone size: many
CDR3 protein: CASSQGSRGSYNEQFF
CDR3 DNA: TGCGCCAGCAGCCAAGGGTCTCGAGGGTCCTACAATGAGCAGTTCTTC

V gene: TRBV7-2
J gene: TRBJ2-1
D gene: TRBD2
clone size: .
CDR3 protein: CASSIAGQPLNEQFF
CDR3 DNA: TGTGCCAGCAGCATAGCGGGACAACCCCTCAATGAGCAGTTCTTC

V gene: TRBV19
J gene: TRBJ2-1
D gene: .
clone size: many
CDR3 protein: CASSISSGNEQFF
CDR3 DNA: TGTGCCAGTAGTATCAGTAGCGGTAATGAGCAGTTCTTC

V gene: TRBV4-2
J gene: TRBJ2-3
D gene: TRBD2
clone size: many
CDR3 protein: CASSQGQRGGVDTQYF
CDR3 DNA: TGTGCCAGCAGCCAAGGCCAGCGGGGGGGTGTAGATACGCAGTATTTT

V gene: TRBV25-1
J gene: TRBJ2-1
D gene: .
clone size: .
CDR3 protein: CASSEQGRVYNEQFF
CDR3 DNA: TGTGCCAGCAGTGAGCAGGGACGTGTCTACAATGAGCAGTTCTTC

V gene: TRBV12-3/TRBV12-4
J gene: TRBJ2-5
D gene: TRBD2
clone size: many
CDR3 protein: CASRLSGSGGETQYF
CDR3 DNA: TGTGCCAGCAGACTTAGCGGGAGTGGGGGAGAGACCCAGTACTTC

V gene: TRBV5-1
J gene: TRBJ1-1
D gene: .
clone size: many
CDR3 protein: CASSREVGRANTEAFF
CDR3 DNA: TGCGCCAGCAGCAGGGAAGTCGGGCGGGCGAACACTGAAGCTTTCTTT

V gene: TRBV20-1
J gene: TRBJ1-4
D gene: .
clone size: few
CDR3 protein: CSARDQRGSEKLFF
CDR3 DNA: TGCAGTGCTAGAGATCAACGGGGATCGGAAAAACTGTTTTTT

V gene: TRBV18
J gene: TRBJ2-1
D gene: TRBD1
clone size: .
CDR3 protein: CASSSRAGTGGSNEQFF
CDR3 DNA: TGTGCCAGCTCATCAAGGGCTGGGACAGGGGGGTCCAATGAGCAGTTCTTC

V gene: TRBV11-2
J gene: TRBJ1-1
D gene: .
clone size: few
CDR3 protein: CASSLGRPTEAFF
CDR3 DNA: TGTGCCAGCAGCTTAGGCCGGCCCACTGAAGCTTTCTTT

V gene: TRBV5-1
J gene: TRBJ1-2
D gene: .
clone size: many
CDR3 protein: CASSLDPKGVGHGYTF
CDR3 DNA: TGCGCCAGCAGCTTGGATCCAAAGGGTGTGGGGCATGGCTACACCTTC

V gene: TRBV10-3
J gene: TRBJ2-2
D gene: TRBD2
clone size: few
CDR3 protein: CAISGTSGGANTGELFF
CDR3 DNA: TGTGCCATCTCGGGCACCAGCGGGGGGGCGAACACCGGGGAGCTGTTTTTT

V gene: TRBV5-1
J gene: TRBJ2-3
D gene: TRBD1
clone size: .
CDR3 protein: CASSQRDRAADTQYF
CDR3 DNA: TGCGCCAGCAGCCAAAGGGACAGGGCTGCAGATACGCAGTATTTT

V gene: TRBV20-1
J gene: TRBJ2-3
D gene: TRBD2
clone size: few
CDR3 protein: CSARPYIAGGEGDTQYF
CDR3 DNA: TGCAGTGCTAGACCGTATATAGCGGGAGGCGAGGGAGATACGCAGTATTTT

V gene: TRBV11-2
J gene: TRBJ1-1
D gene: .
clone size: few
CDR3 protein: CASSSRLPSAFF
CDR3 DNA: TGTGCCAGCAGCTCTAGACTGCCCTCGGCTTTCTTT

V gene: TRBV6-1
J gene: TRBJ1-6
D gene: TRBD1
clone size: .
CDR3 protein: CASSRDSILSSPLHF
CDR3 DNA: TGTGCCAGCAGTAGGGACAGTATTCTTTCTTCACCCCTCCACTTT

V gene: TRBV7-3
J gene: TRBJ2-1
D gene: TRBD2
clone size: few
CDR3 protein: CASSPASGFYNEQFF
CDR3 DNA: TGTGCCAGCAGCCCGGCTAGCGGATTCTACAATGAGCAGTTCTTC

V gene: TRBV20-1
J gene: TRBJ2-3
D gene: TRBD2
clone size: .
CDR3 protein: CSAKGLAVTDTQYF
CDR3 DNA: TGCAGTGCAAAAGGACTAGCGGTCACAGATACGCAGTATTTT

V gene: TRBV2
J gene: TRBJ2-2
D gene: .
clone size: .
CDR3 protein: CASSRFKTGELFF
CDR3 DNA: TGTGCCAGCAGTAGATTTAAGACCGGGGAGCTGTTTTTT

V gene: TRBV20-1
J gene: TRBJ1-4
D gene: .
clone size: few
CDR3 protein: CSATGTVVATNEKLFF
CDR3 DNA: TGCAGTGCTACCGGGACGGTAGTTGCAACTAATGAAAAACTGTTTTTT